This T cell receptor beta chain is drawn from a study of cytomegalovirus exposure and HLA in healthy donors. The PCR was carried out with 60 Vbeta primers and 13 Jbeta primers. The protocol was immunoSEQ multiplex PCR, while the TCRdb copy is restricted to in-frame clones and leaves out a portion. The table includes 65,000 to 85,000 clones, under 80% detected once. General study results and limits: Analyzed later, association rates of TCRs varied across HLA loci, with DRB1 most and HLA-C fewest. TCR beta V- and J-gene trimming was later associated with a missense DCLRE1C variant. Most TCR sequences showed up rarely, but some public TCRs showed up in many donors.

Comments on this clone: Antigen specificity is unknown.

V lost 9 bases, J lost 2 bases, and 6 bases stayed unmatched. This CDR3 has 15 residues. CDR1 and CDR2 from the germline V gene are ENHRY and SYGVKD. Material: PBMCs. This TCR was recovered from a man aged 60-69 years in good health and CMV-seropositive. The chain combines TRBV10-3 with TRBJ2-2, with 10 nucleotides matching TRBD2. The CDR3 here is CAISGTSANTGELFF. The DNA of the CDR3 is TGTGCCATTTCCGGGACTAGCGCTAACACCGGGGAGCTGTTTTTT.